This T cell receptor (beta chain) appears in the sequencing data of a study of cytomegalovirus exposure and HLA in healthy donors. Findings and caveats of the study: Prior analysis indicated that the majority of TCR beta V segments exhibited productivity approximately 87% or approximately 30% of the time. Most likely, a cluster of highly shared sequence variants arose as a sequencing artifact. The study designated 164 TCR beta chains cytomegalovirus-associated. Association of a missense DCLRE1C variant with TCR beta V- and J-gene trimming was reported in a later analysis.

Vbeta (60) and Jbeta (13) primers were used in the PCR. Using immunoSEQ multiplex PCR, the repertoire was profiled, and TCRdb retains in-frame clones only, with some absent. The repertoire holds about 120,000 clones, with 74% as singletons. Trimming removed 5 bases from V and 10 bases from J, with 21 bases in between. This CDR3 is 16 amino acids long. Germline values: CDR1 SGHNT, CDR2 YENEEA. Of note for this clone: Its antigen is currently unknown.

This clonotype was obtained from a human donor in good health. The chain couples TRBV11-3 to TRBJ1-6; maybe TRBD1 (6 bases). Input material: PBMCs. CDR3 in DNA: TGTGCCAGCAGCCCCCCCCGACAGGTTTTGCAATCACCCCTCCACTTT. Protein product: CASSPPRQVLQSPLHF.